This T cell receptor beta chain was profiled in a study of blood T cell repertoires in COVID-19. On the study more broadly: Specimens from acute and convalescent COVID-19 originated in the United States, Italy and Spain. From T cells, B-cell-depleted T cells, or PBMCs came the material, which was cDNA or gDNA.

The J segment lost 4 bases and the V segment lost 5 bases, leaving 8 bases of the junction unmatched. This CDR3 is built from 15 residues. Germline CDR1 MNHEY, CDR2 SVGEGT. This clone showed up just once. In the authors' workflow: For nucleated cells, counts were estimated from reference gene primer amplification. The table came from immunoSEQ multiplex PCR; TCRdb's copy has only in-frame clones and leaves some out. Clonal size and the V and J genes are those of that table, whereas D and trimming came from the DNA. The table has 200,000 to 300,000 clones, 88% seen once. The chain employs TRBV6-2 or TRBV6-3 and TRBJ1-5; 7 bases map to TRBD1. The specimen sequenced was peripheral blood. The TCR was taken from a man in his sixties who had recovered from COVID-19. CDR3 sequence (DNA): TGTGCCAGCAGTGATGGACAGGTTCTAAATCAGCCCCAGCATTTT. Its translation is CASSDGQVLNQPQHF.